This T cell receptor beta chain comes out of a study of CD8+ T cells in alopecia areata. Study-level information: Treated patients received oral tofacitinib, 5 to 10 mg twice daily.

cDNA prepared by RNA extraction and subsequent reverse transcription served as the template for sequencing. The protocol was immunoSEQ multiplex PCR, while the TCRdb copy is restricted to in-frame clones and leaves out a portion. The sample consists of about 140,000 clones, about 88% of them appearing once. The CDR3 runs to 12 residues. Deletions cut 0 bases from V and 7 bases from J, with 4 bases between. From germline, CDR1 is MGHRA and CDR2 YSYEKL. Treatment denoted: oral pan-JAK inhibitor, 5-10 mg twice daily. The TCR sequence derives from a human donor with alopecia areata. Here the sequenced sample was CD8+ T cells sorted from blood, taken at week 4, from a patient treated with tofacitinib. This sequence joins TRBV4-1 and TRBJ2-1; D is uncertain. CDR3: CASSQDRNEQFF. The DNA of the CDR3 is TGCGCCAGCAGCCAAGATCGGAATGAGCAGTTCTTC.